This TCR beta chain was recorded in a study of cytomegalovirus exposure and HLA in healthy donors. In the PCR, 60 Vbeta and 13 Jbeta primers were used. The method was immunoSEQ multiplex PCR; TCRdb's version includes in-frame clones alone and lacks a portion of them. The sample shows about 170,000 clones, around 82% of them seen only once. Study-wide points: When a later analysis compared HLA-associated TCR beta chains with equally common others, the HLA-associated chains turned out to be more clonally expanded and to have lower generation probabilities. Trimming of TCR beta V- and J-genes showed a link, identified in a later analysis, to a missense DCLRE1C variant.

In regard to this clone: Its target is unknown.

Deletions cut 6 bases from V and 6 bases from J, with 17 bases between. This CDR3 spans 14 amino acids. Germline CDR1 reads MNHEY; CDR2 reads SVGAGI. The chain joins TRBV6-5 to TRBJ1-1; D not certain. Sample: PBMCs. The source of this sequence is a male donor in good health and CMV-seronegative. This CDR3 reads CASSRLRGNAEAFF. The CDR3 DNA reads TGTGCCAGCAGCCGACTCCGGGGAAACGCTGAAGCTTTCTTT.